A selection of T cell receptor beta chains follows, all from one sample in a study of blood T cell repertoires in COVID-19. Generated by immunoSEQ multiplex PCR, the TCRdb table keeps only in-frame clones and is missing some. The sample has about 100,000 clones; 87% are singletons. Sample: peripheral blood. The receptor source for this set is a man aged 25-45 years in a cohort sampled during active COVID-19. Each CDR3 is given with its conserved first and last residue. A D gene is named only where the DNA matches it firmly. The size of a clone is reported for some rows only, either as once, few or many, or as a class for expanded clones.

clone size,V gene,D gene,J gene,CDR3 protein,CDR3 DNA
-,TRBV19,-,TRBJ1-2,CASSRREMGYGYTF,TGTGCCAGTAGCCGCAGGGAAATGGGCTATGGCTACACCTTC
-,TRBV11-2,TRBD1,TRBJ1-2,CASSPSPGGWDGYTF,TGTGCCAGCAGCCCATCCCCAGGGGGATGGGATGGCTACACCTTC
once,TRBV2,TRBD1,TRBJ1-6,CASRERTGYSPLHF,TGTGCCAGCAGGGAAAGGACAGGCTACTCACCCCTCCACTTT
-,TRBV10-3,-,TRBJ2-1,CAISDRDNEQFF,TGTGCCATCAGTGACAGGGACAATGAGCAGTTCTTC
many,TRBV28,TRBD2,TRBJ2-5,CATFSGEETQYF,TGTGCCACCTTTAGCGGGGAAGAGACCCAGTACTTC
-,TRBV10-1,-,TRBJ2-7,CASSSGMREQYF,TGCGCCAGCAGTTCAGGGATGCGGGAGCAGTACTTC
-,TRBV4-1,-,TRBJ1-5,CASSQEGGQNQPQHF,TGCGCCAGCAGCCAAGAGGGGGGGCAGAATCAGCCCCAGCATTTT
-,TRBV7-6,TRBD1,TRBJ1-6,CASSLAGQGESPLHF,TGTGCCAGCAGCTTAGCCGGCCAGGGGGAATCACCCCTCCACTTT
-,TRBV5-1,TRBD1,TRBJ1-6,CASSAGQALRDSPLHF,TGCGCCAGCAGCGCGGGACAGGCCCTTCGGGATTCACCCCTCCACTTT
-,TRBV5-5,TRBD1,TRBJ2-1,CASSPAGQGLEQFF,TGTGCCAGCAGCCCCGCGGGACAGGGATTGGAGCAGTTCTTC
-,TRBV27,-,TRBJ1-2,CASSLGARLDGYTF,TGTGCCAGCAGTTTAGGGGCCCGCTTGGATGGCTACACCTTC